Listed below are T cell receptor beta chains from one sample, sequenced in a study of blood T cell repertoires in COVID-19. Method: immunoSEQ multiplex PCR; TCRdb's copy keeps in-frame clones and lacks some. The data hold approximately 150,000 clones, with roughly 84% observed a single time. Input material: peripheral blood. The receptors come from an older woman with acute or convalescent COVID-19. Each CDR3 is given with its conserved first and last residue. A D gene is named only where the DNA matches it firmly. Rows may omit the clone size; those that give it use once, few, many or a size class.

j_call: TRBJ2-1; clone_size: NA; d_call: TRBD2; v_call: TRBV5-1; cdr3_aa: CASSLVLAVYNEQFF; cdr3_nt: TGCGCCAGCAGCTTGGTTCTAGCGGTGTACAATGAGCAGTTCTTC
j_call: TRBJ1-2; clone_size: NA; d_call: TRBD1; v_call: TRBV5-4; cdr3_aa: CASSTRQGEGYGYTF; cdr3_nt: TGTGCCAGCAGCACCCGACAGGGGGAAGGCTATGGCTACACCTTC
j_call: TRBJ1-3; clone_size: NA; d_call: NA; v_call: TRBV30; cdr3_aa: CAWSFGGSGNTIYF; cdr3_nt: TGTGCCTGGAGTTTCGGGGGCTCTGGAAACACCATATATTTT
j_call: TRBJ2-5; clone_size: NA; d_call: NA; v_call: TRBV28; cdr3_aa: CASRVQGSGETQYF; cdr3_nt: TGTGCCAGCAGGGTACAGGGTTCGGGAGAGACCCAGTACTTC
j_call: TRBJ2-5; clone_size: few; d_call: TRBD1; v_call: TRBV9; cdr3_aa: CASSARDRGQETQYF; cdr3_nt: TGTGCCAGCAGCGCCCGGGACAGGGGGCAGGAGACCCAGTACTTC
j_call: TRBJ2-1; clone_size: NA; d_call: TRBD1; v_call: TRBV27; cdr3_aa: CASSPLDRERQFF; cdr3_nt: TGTGCCAGCAGTCCCTTAGACAGGGAGAGGCAGTTCTTC
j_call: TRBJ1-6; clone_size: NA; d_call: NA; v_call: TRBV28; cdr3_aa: CASTRVLYNSPLHF; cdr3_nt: TGTGCCAGCACCCGGGTCTTATATAATTCACCCCTCCACTTT
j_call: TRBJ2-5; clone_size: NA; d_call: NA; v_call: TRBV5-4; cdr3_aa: CASSLSLIRGETQYF; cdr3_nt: TGTGCCAGCAGCTTGAGTTTAATACGCGGAGAGACCCAGTACTTC
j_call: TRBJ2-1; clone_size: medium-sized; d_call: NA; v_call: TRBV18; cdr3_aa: CASSPSPGESSYNEQFF; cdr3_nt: TGTGCCAGCTCACCGAGTCCCGGAGAAAGTTCCTACAATGAGCAGTTCTTC
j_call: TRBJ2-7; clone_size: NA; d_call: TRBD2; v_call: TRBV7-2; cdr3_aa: CASSPTGGMYEQYF; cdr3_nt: TGTGCCAGCAGCCCTACGGGGGGAATGTACGAGCAGTACTTC
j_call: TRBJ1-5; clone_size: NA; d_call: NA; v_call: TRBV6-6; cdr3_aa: CASSYGAYQPQHF; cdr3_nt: TGTGCCAGCAGTTACGGGGCGTATCAGCCCCAGCATTTT
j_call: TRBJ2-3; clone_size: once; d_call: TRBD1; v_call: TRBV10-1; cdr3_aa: CASSEPGQGADTQYF; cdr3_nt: TGCGCCAGCAGTGAACCGGGACAGGGGGCTGATACGCAGTATTTT
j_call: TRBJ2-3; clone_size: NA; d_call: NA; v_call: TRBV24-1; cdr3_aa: CATSLGGGRIDMDTQYF; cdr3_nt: TGTGCCACCAGCCTGGGGGGTGGCCGTATAGATATGGATACGCAGTATTTT
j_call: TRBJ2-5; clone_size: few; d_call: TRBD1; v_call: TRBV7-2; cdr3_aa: CASSLARGQETQYF; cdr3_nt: TGTGCCAGCAGCTTAGCCAGGGGGCAAGAGACCCAGTACTTC
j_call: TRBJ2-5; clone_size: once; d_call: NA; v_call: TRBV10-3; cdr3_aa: CATGTAGPQETQYF; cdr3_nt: TGTGCCACCGGGACTGCCGGCCCTCAAGAGACCCAGTACTTC
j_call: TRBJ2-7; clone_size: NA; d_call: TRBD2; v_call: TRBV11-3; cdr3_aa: CASSSAGGSYEQYF; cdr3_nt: TGTGCCAGCAGCTCCGCGGGGGGCTCCTACGAGCAGTACTTC
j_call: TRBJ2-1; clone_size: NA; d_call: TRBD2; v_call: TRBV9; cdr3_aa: CASSVEGGGYNEQFF; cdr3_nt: TGTGCCAGCAGCGTAGAGGGCGGGGGGTACAATGAGCAGTTCTTC
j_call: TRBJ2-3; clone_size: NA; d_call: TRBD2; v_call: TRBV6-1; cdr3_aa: CASSEAPSGGARDTQYF; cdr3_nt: TGTGCCAGCAGTGAAGCGCCCAGCGGGGGGGCAAGAGATACGCAGTATTTT
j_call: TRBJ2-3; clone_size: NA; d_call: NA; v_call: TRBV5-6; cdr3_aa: CASTLGAGSTDTQYF; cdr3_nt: TGTGCCAGCACCCTTGGGGCAGGTAGCACAGATACGCAGTATTTT
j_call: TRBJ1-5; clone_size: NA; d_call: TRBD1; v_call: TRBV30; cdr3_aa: CAWSRDRDQPQHF; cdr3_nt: TGTGCCTGGAGTCGGGACAGAGATCAGCCCCAGCATTTT
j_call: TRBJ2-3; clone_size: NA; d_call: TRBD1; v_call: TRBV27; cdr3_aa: CASNQLTGLADTQYF; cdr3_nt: TGTGCCAGCAACCAATTGACAGGGCTCGCAGATACGCAGTATTTT
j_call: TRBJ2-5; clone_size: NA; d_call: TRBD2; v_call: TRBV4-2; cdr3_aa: CASSQGTSGDSKETQYF; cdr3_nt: TGTGCCAGCAGCCAGGGGACTAGCGGGGATTCCAAGGAGACCCAGTACTTC
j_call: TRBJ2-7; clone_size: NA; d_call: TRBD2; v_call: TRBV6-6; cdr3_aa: CASRGTIDEQYF; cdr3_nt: TGTGCCAGCAGAGGGACTATTGACGAGCAGTACTTC
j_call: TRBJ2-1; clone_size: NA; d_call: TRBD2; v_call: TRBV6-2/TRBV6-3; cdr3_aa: CASSPGGLAGFF; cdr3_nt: TGTGCCAGCAGCCCTGGAGGACTAGCGGGTTTCTTC
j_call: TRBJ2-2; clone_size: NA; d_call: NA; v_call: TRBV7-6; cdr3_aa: CASSPWDVGAGTGELFF; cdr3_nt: TGTGCCAGCAGCCCCTGGGATGTTGGGGCAGGGACCGGGGAGCTGTTTTTT
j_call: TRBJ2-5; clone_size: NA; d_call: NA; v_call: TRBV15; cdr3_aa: CATSRDQGRETQYF; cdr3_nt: TGTGCCACCAGCAGAGATCAAGGGAGGGAGACCCAGTACTTC
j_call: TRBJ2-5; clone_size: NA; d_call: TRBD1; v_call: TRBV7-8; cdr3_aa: CASRRDRGPETQYF; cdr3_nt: TGTGCCAGCAGGCGGGACAGGGGGCCGGAGACCCAGTACTTC
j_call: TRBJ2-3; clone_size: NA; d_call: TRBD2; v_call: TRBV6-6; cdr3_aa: CASTGLASSRDTQYF; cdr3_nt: TGTGCCAGCACAGGACTAGCGTCGAGTAGGGATACGCAGTATTTT
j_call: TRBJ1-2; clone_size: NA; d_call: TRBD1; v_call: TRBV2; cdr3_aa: CASREPGQGNYGYTF; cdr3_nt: TGTGCCAGCAGAGAACCGGGACAGGGAAACTATGGCTACACCTTC
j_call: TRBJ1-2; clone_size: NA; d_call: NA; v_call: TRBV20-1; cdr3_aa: CSALTRRGYTF; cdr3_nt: TGCAGTGCCCTAACCAGGAGGGGCTACACCTTC
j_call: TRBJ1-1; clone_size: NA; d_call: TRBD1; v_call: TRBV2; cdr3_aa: CASSELDRVRTEAFF; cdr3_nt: TGTGCCAGCAGTGAATTGGACAGGGTAAGGACTGAAGCTTTCTTT
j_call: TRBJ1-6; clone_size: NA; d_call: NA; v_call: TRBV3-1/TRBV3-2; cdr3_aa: CASHGGSISPLHF; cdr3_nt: TGTGCCAGCCACGGGGGTTCAATCTCACCCCTCCACTTT
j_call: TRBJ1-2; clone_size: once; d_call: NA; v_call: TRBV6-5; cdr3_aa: CASGGTYGYTF; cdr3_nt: TGTGCCTCCGGAGGGACGTATGGCTACACCTTC
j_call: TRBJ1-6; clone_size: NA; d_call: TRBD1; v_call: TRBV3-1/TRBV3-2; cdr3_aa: CASSHYRDRANSPLHF; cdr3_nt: TGTGCCAGCAGCCACTACCGGGACAGGGCTAATTCACCCCTCCACTTT
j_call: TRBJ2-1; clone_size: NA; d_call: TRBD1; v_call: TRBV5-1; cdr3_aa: CASSLAATGSSYNEQFF; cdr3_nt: TGCGCCAGCAGCTTGGCCGCGACAGGGAGCTCCTACAATGAGCAGTTCTTC
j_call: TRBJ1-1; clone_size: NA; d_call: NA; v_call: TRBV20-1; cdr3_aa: CSVPSRGKAFF; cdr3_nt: TGCAGTGTTCCTTCACGGGGAAAAGCTTTCTTT
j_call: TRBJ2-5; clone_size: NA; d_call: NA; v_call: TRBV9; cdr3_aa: CASSVTSRALQETQYF; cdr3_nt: TGTGCCAGCAGCGTTACTTCCAGGGCCCTCCAAGAGACCCAGTACTTC
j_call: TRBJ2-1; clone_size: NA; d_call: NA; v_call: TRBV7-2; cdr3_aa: CASSYGVGGPGEQFF; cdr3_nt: TGTGCCAGCAGCTACGGCGTGGGGGGGCCTGGTGAGCAGTTCTTC
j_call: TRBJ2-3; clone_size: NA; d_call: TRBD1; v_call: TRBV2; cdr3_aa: CASSPGQGTDTQYF; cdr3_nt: TGTGCCAGCAGTCCGGGACAGGGTACAGATACGCAGTATTTT
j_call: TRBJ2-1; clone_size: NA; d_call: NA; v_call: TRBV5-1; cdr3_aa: CASSPDGGSYNEQFF; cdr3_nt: TGCGCCAGCAGCCCTGACGGGGGTTCCTACAATGAGCAGTTCTTC
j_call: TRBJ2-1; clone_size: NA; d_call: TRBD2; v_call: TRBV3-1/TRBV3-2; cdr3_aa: CASLLAGAFSEQFF; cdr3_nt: TGTGCCAGCCTGCTAGCGGGGGCATTCAGCGAGCAGTTCTTC
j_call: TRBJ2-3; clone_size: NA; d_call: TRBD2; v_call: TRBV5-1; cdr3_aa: CASSPRTSGITSSTDTQYF; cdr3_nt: TGCGCCAGCAGCCCGCGGACTAGCGGAATTACTTCTAGCACAGATACGCAGTATTTT
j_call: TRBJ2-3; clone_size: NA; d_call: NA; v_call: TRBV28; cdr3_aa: CASRQRRSTDTQYF; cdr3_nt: TGTGCCAGCAGACAGAGAAGGAGCACAGATACGCAGTATTTT
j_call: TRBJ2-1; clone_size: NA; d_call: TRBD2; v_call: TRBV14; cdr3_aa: CASSFRTSFNEQFF; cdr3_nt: TGTGCCAGCAGCTTTAGGACTAGCTTCAATGAGCAGTTCTTC
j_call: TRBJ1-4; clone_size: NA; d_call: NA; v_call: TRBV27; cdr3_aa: CASSLNAGGNNEKLFF; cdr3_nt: TGTGCCAGCAGTTTAAACGCCGGGGGTAATAATGAAAAACTGTTTTTT
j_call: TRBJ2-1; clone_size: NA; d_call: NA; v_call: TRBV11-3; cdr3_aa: CASSPTGDEQFF; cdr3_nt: TGTGCCAGCAGCCCAACGGGGGATGAGCAGTTCTTC
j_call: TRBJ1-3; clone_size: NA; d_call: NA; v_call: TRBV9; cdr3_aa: CASSLNSGNTIYF; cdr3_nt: TGTGCCAGCAGTCTTAACTCTGGAAACACCATATATTTT
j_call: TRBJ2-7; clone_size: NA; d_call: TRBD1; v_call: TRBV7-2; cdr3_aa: CASSLRDSNYEQYF; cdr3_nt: TGTGCCAGCAGCTTAAGGGACAGTAACTACGAGCAGTACTTC
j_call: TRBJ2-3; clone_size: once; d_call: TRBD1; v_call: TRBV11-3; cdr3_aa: CASSPGQGITDTQYF; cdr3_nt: TGTGCCAGCAGCCCCGGACAGGGCATCACAGATACGCAGTATTTT
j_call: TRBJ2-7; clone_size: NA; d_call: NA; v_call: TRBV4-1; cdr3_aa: CASSQEMRENYEQYF; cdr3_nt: TGCGCCAGCAGCCAAGAAATGAGGGAGAACTACGAGCAGTACTTC
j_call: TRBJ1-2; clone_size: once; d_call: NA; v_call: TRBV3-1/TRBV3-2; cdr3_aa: CASSQVFGASGYTF; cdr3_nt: TGTGCCAGCAGCCAAGTTTTTGGGGCCAGTGGCTACACCTTC
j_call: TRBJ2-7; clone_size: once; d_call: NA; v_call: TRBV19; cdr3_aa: CASSTFLLTFQYF; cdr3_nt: TGTGCCAGTAGTACGTTTTTACTTACCTTCCAGTACTTC
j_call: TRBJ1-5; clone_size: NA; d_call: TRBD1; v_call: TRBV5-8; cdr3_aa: CASSLGQGYNQPQHF; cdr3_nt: TGTGCCAGCAGCTTGGGACAGGGTTACAATCAGCCCCAGCATTTT
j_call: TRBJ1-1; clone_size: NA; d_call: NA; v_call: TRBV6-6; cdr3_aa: CASSYRTGTEAFF; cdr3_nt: TGTGCCAGCAGTTATCGAACGGGGACTGAAGCTTTCTTT